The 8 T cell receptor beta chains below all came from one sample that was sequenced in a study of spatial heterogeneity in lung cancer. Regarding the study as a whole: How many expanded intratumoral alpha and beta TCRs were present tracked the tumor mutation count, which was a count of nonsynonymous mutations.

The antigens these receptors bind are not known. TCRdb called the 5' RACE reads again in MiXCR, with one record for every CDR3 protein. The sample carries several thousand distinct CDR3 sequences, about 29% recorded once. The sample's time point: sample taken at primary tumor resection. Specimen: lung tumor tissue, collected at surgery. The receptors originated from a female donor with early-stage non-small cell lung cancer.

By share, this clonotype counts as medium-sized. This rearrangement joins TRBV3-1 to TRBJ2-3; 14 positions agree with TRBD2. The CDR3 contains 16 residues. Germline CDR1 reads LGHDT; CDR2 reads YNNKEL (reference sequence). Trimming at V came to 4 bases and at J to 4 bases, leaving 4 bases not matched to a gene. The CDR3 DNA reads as TGTGCCAGCAGCCCCCGGACTAGCGGGGGGCCAGATACGCAGTATTTT. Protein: CASSPRTSGGPDTQYF.

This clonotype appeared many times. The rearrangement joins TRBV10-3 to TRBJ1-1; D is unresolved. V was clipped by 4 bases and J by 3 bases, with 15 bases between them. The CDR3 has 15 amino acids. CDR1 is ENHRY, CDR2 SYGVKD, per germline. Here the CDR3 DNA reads TGTGCCATCAGTGGGAATGACGAAATCGACACTGAAGCTTTCTTT. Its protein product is CAISGNDEIDTEAFF.

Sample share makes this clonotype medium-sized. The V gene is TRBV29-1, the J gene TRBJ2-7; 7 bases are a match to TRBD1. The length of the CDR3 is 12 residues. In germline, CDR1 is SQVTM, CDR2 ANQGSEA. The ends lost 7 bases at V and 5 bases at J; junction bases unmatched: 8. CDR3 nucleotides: TGCAGCGCCACGACAGGGTTGAACGAGCAGTACTTC. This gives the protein CSATTGLNEQYF.

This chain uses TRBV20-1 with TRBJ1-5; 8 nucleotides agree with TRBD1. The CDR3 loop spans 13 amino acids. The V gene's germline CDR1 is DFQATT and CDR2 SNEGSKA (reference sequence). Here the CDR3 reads CSATGEGNQPQHF. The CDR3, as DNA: TGCAGCGCGACAGGGGAAGGCAATCAGCCCCAGCATTTT.

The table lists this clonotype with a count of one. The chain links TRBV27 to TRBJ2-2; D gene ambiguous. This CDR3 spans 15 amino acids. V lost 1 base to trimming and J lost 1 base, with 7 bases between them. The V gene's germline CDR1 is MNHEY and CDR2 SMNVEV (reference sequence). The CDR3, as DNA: TGTGCCAGCAGTTTATATTCGGGGAACACCGGGGAGCTGTTTTTT. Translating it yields CASSLYSGNTGELFF.

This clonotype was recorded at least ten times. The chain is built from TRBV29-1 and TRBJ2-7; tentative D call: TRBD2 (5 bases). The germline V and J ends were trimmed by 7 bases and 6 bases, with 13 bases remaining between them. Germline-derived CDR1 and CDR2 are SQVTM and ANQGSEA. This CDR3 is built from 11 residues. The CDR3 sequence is CSAEMGVEQYF. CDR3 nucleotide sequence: TGCAGCGCCGAAATGGGAGTCGAGCAGTACTTC.

CDR3 region: CASTLGGTGSGELFF. The CDR3, as DNA: TGTGCCAGCACCTTAGGGGGGACAGGGTCCGGGGAGCTGTTTTTT. The genes are TRBV12-3 or TRBV12-4 and TRBJ2-2, with TRBD1 identical over 9 bases. This CDR3 region has 15 residues. Losses at the gene ends were 7 bases for V and 6 bases for J; bases not matched to a gene: 9.

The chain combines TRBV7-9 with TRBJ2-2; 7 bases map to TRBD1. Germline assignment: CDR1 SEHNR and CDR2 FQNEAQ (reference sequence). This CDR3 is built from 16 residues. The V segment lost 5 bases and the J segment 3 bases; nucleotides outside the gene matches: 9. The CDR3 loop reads CASSGRQGKDTGELFF. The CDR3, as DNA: TGTGCCAGCAGCGGAAGACAGGGAAAGGACACCGGGGAGCTGTTTTTT.